This T cell receptor (beta chain) was obtained from a study of blood T cells in healthy people across ages. Deletions cut 7 bases from V and 4 bases from J, with 17 bases between. The CDR3 has 14 amino acids. From germline, CDR1 is SNHLY and CDR2 FYNNEI. PCR was performed a second time for about 6 to 11 cycles using a sample-barcoded 5' primer and a J-beta primer mix. From the 5' RACE reads, TCRdb called clonotypes with MiXCR, one entry per CDR3 protein. The sample consists of about 1.5 million distinct CDR3 sequences, less than 45% of them appearing once. The sequence derives from a woman under 30 in good health. Sequenced material: blood. The rearrangement uses TRBV2 and TRBJ2-7; D is perhaps TRBD2 (6 bases). CDR3 region: CASTPPSSVYEQYF. The CDR3 coding sequence is TGTGCCAGCACACCCCCGTCTAGCGTTTACGAGCAGTACTTC.